These 25 T cell receptor beta chains share one sample of origin, sequenced in a study of shared clonotypes between healthy human individuals. Measured with immunoSEQ multiplex PCR; TCRdb has only the in-frame clones, and not every one. The sample yields about 1 million clones, about 70% seen once. The sample comprised memory CD4+ T cells sorted from blood. Described subset: CD45RA-negative fraction. These receptors were taken from a man between 18 and 35 years old in good health.

This sequence joins TRBV7-2 and TRBJ2-1; TRBD2 matches 9 bases. Per germline, CDR1 SGHTA and CDR2 FQGNSA. After removal of 1 base from V and 7 bases from J, the junction contained 8 bases not matched to a gene. This CDR3 contains 16 residues. The CDR3 DNA follows: TGTGCCAGCAGCTTAGGAGGCGGGAGGGCCAGGAATGAGCAGTTCTTC. It specifies CASSLGGGRARNEQFF.

This chain's CDR3 is CASRRSSGANVLTF. The CDR3 nucleotides are TGCGCCAGCAGGAGGAGCTCTGGGGCCAACGTCCTGACTTTC. The chain is built from TRBV5-1 and TRBJ2-6; D gene ambiguous. CDR1 is SGHRS and CDR2 is YFSETQ in the germline V gene. This CDR3 is built from 14 residues. Trimming removed 5 bases at V and 0 bases at J, with 6 bases between.

This clone turned up a few times. This chain joins TRBV6-6 and TRBJ2-5, with D maybe TRBD2 (6 bases). This CDR3 is 14 amino acids long. Germline V CDR1 and CDR2: MNHNY, SVGAGI (reference sequence). V lost 2 bases and J 1 base, leaving 8 bases between the germline ends. The CDR3 sequence: CASSYGTLQETQYF. The CDR3 DNA sequence: TGTGCCAGCAGTTACGGGACTCTCCAAGAGACCCAGTACTTC.

This rearrangement joins TRBV7-2 to TRBJ2-3; 10 nucleotides line up with TRBD1. The CDR3 is made up of 13 amino acids. Germline V CDR1 and CDR2: SGHTA, FQGNSA. With V trimmed by 3 bases and J by 7 bases, 1 base remained unmatched. The CDR3 loop reads CASSLDRGNTQYF. The DNA for the CDR3 is TGTGCCAGCAGCTTGGACAGGGGGAATACGCAGTATTTT.

V is TRBV11-3 and J is TRBJ2-7; possibly TRBD1 for D (6 bases). Per germline, CDR1 SGHNT and CDR2 YENEEA. The CDR3 is made up of 15 amino acids. Trimming took 1 base from V and 2 from J, leaving 12 bases between them. CDR3 in DNA: TGTGCCAGCAGCTTAGGCCGGGACACACCCTACGAGCAGTACTTC. It yields the protein CASSLGRDTPYEQYF.

The J gene is TRBJ1-5, the V gene TRBV15; D is undetermined. Per the germline V gene, CDR1 is LNHNV and CDR2 is YYDKDF (reference sequence). Trimming pared 0 bases from V and 1 base from J, leaving 7 bases between. This CDR3 comprises 15 residues. CDR3 nucleotides: TGTGCCACCAGCAGAGATCTTAGCAGCAATCAGCCCCAGCATTTT. Translated: CATSRDLSSNQPQHF.

There are many counts of this clone. The V and J genes are TRBV19 and TRBJ1-1; D is unclear. This CDR3 spans 11 amino acids. V lost 3 bases and J 6 bases, leaving 5 bases between the germline ends. The germline CDR1 and CDR2 sequences are LNHDA and SQIVND (reference sequence). CDR3 DNA: TGTGCCAGTAGTATGACGTCTGAAGCTTTCTTT. Its translation is CASSMTSEAFF.

This chain joins TRBV18 and TRBJ2-3; possibly TRBD1 or TRBD2 for D (6 bases each). In germline, CDR1 is KGHSH, CDR2 LQKENI. The CDR3 runs to 15 residues. Trimming stripped 3 bases from V and 2 bases from J, with 12 bases between. The DNA for the CDR3 is TGTGCCAGCTCACCGGGGGGCAGGCTCACAGATACGCAGTATTTT. Encoded protein: CASSPGGRLTDTQYF.

This chain's CDR3 is CASSVSLSPGDEQFF. The CDR3 region has the DNA TGTGCCAGCAGCGTATCTTTATCCCCTGGGGATGAGCAGTTCTTC. This chain connects TRBV9 to TRBJ2-1; D is ambiguous. In germline, CDR1 is SGDLS, CDR2 YYNGEE. Trimming stripped 1 base from V and 8 bases from J, with 16 bases between. This CDR3 is 15 amino acids long.

This clone was found a few times. The V gene is TRBV27, the J gene TRBJ1-6; D is unresolved. V was pared by 6 bases and J by 14 bases, with 11 bases between. From germline, CDR1 is MNHEY and CDR2 SMNVEV (reference sequence). CDR3 size: 11 residues. Written as DNA, the CDR3 is TGTGCCAGCAGGTCCTCAAGCGCCCTCCACTTT. Its protein is CASRSSSALHF.

This clone was observed a handful of times. V is TRBV7-2 and J is TRBJ2-7; 9 bases agree with TRBD2. Germline V gives CDR1 SGHTA, CDR2 FQGNSA. The CDR3 consists of 16 residues. The trim removed 5 bases at V and 3 bases at J, leaving 11 bases unmatched. The CDR3 DNA follows: TGTGCCAGCAGCCCGTTTAGGGCGGGAGGGGGCTACGAGCAGTACTTC. Translating gives CASSPFRAGGGYEQYF.

This clone was seen at least ten times. The chain is built from TRBV30 and TRBJ2-6, with D perhaps assigned TRBD1 or TRBD2 (5 bases each). V shed 3 bases and J shed 1 base, with 16 bases lying between them. The CDR3 runs to 17 residues. The germline CDR1 and CDR2 sequences are GTSNPN and SVGIG (reference sequence). Here the CDR3 reads CAWRRGRMGSGANVLTF. CDR3 DNA sequence: TGTGCCTGGAGGAGGGGCAGGATGGGTTCTGGGGCCAACGTCCTGACTTTC.

In regard to this clone: This could be a read error, since a much larger clone is one nucleotide away. Different DNA sequences within this sample yield the same CDR3. This sequence joins TRBV7-2 and TRBJ2-7, with D unclear. This CDR3 contains 11 residues. V lost 0 bases, J lost 7 bases, and 4 bases lay in between. Germline assignment: CDR1 SGHTA and CDR2 FQGNSA. CDR3: CASSLAREQYF. For the CDR3, the DNA is TGTGCCAGCAGCTTAGCCCGGGAGCAGTACTTC.

J is TRBJ1-2 and V is TRBV19; tentative D call: TRBD1 (6 bases). With 5 bases removed from V and 6 bases from J, the gap between germline ends came to 13 bases. This CDR3 is 13 amino acids long. The V gene's germline CDR1 is LNHDA and CDR2 SQIVND (reference sequence). Here the CDR3 reads CASSSIDRNGYTF. As DNA, the CDR3 is TGTGCCAGTAGTTCCATAGACAGGAATGGCTACACCTTC.

This clone was seen a handful of times. The chain employs TRBV6-1 and TRBJ1-2; D is unresolved. Germline V lookup: CDR1 MNHNS, CDR2 SASEGT. CDR3 length: 17 amino acids. The ends were cut back, 2 bases at V and 2 bases at J, with 18 bases in the middle. CDR3 nucleotides: TGTGCCAGCAGTGAATATGGTTTCGATGAGGTCAACTATGGCTACACCTTC. As protein: CASSEYGFDEVNYGYTF.

This chain joins TRBV7-2 and TRBJ2-5; weak D call: TRBD2 (5 bases). Germline V CDR1 and CDR2: SGHTA, FQGNSA. Trimming took 7 bases from V and 4 from J, leaving 19 bases between them. This CDR3 spans 15 amino acids. CDR3 coding DNA: TGTGCCAGCACCAGGCGACCGGGATTAGCAGAGACCCAGTACTTC. The encoded protein is CASTRRPGLAETQYF.

V gene TRBV2 combines with J gene TRBJ1-2; D unclear. The CDR3 extends over 13 amino acids. Deletions cut 6 bases from V and 4 bases from J, with 12 bases between. Germline values: CDR1 SNHLY, CDR2 FYNNEI. This CDR3 is CASRNRAGYGYTF. The CDR3 DNA reads as TGTGCCAGCAGAAATCGGGCGGGCTATGGCTACACCTTC.

This chain uses TRBV11-2 with TRBJ1-1; TRBD1 is a possible D gene (5 bases). Germline CDR1 reads SGHAT; CDR2 reads FQNNGV. Trimming left V 4 bases short and J 0 bases short, with 9 bases between. This CDR3 is built from 14 residues. The CDR3: CASSSPTVNTEAFF. Here the CDR3 DNA reads TGTGCCAGCAGCTCTCCGACAGTGAACACTGAAGCTTTCTTT.

The chain links TRBV18 to TRBJ1-3, with D unresolved. This CDR3 comprises 15 residues. The V gene's germline CDR1 is KGHSH and CDR2 LQKENI. The germline V and J ends were trimmed by 4 bases and 0 bases, with 10 bases remaining between them. The CDR3 DNA sequence: TGTGCCAGCTCACAAGACGTCAACTCTGGAAACACCATATATTTT. Its translation: CASSQDVNSGNTIYF.

This chain joins TRBV5-1 and TRBJ1-5; a possible D gene is TRBD1 (5 bases). This CDR3 comprises 16 residues. Per the germline V gene, CDR1 is SGHRS and CDR2 is YFSETQ. Trimming left V 1 base short and J 2 bases short, with 13 bases between. The CDR3 nucleotides are TGCGCCAGCAGCTTGAGGGGAGGAGATGGCAATCAGCCCCAGCATTTT. This sequence encodes CASSLRGGDGNQPQHF.

The chain links TRBV4-3 to TRBJ1-5; TRBD1 might be the D (6 bases). V was trimmed by 2 bases and J by 3 bases, leaving 11 bases between them. CDR1 and CDR2 (germline): LGHNA, YSLEER. This CDR3 is built from 15 residues. The CDR3 loop reads CASSQLQGFNQPQHF. In DNA, the CDR3 is TGCGCCAGCAGCCAACTACAGGGATTCAATCAGCCCCAGCATTTT.

The V call is TRBV29-1, the J call TRBJ1-1, with D tentatively TRBD1 (5 bases). Deletions cut 4 bases from V and 3 bases from J, with 12 bases between. Per germline, CDR1 SQVTM and CDR2 ANQGSEA. The length of the CDR3 is 13 residues. The CDR3 spells CSVALQVDTEAFF. The DNA of the CDR3 is TGCAGCGTTGCCCTACAGGTTGACACTGAAGCTTTCTTT.

V and J are TRBV18 and TRBJ2-7; no firm D call. This CDR3 is built from 15 residues. CDR1 and CDR2 (germline): KGHSH, LQKENI. Trimming left V 0 bases short and J 2 bases short, with 11 bases between. The CDR3 spells CASSPPAAGPYEQYF. The CDR3 region has the DNA TGTGCCAGCTCACCACCGGCAGCCGGCCCCTACGAGCAGTACTTC.

The chain employs TRBV10-1 and TRBJ2-1; no clear D gene. The CDR3 is 13 residues long. Germline CDR1 reads WNHNN; CDR2 reads SYGVQD (reference sequence). The V and J ends lost 4 bases and 10 bases respectively, with 14 bases between them. In DNA, the CDR3 is TGCGCCAGCAGTGGCGACCGGGTCGGAGAGCAGTTCTTC. Amino acids: CASSGDRVGEQFF.

The chain uses TRBV7-2 and TRBJ2-5; tentatively, D is TRBD1 (7 bases). The CDR3 runs to 15 residues. Germline V gene data show CDR1 as SGHTA and CDR2 as FQGNSA. V was clipped by 1 base and J by 2 bases, with 11 bases between them. CDR3 residues: CASSLETGRQETQYF. In DNA, the CDR3 is TGTGCCAGCAGCTTAGAGACAGGGAGGCAAGAGACCCAGTACTTC. The variable domain in full, with the rest retrieved from reference TRBV7-2 and TRBJ2-5, is GAGVSQSPSNKVTEKGKDVELRCDPISGHTALYWYRQSLGQGLEFLIYFQGNSAPDKSGLPSDRFSAERTGGSVSTLTIQRTQQEDSAVYLCASSLETGRQETQYFGPGTRLLVL.